A selection of T cell receptor beta chains follows, all from one sample in a study of T cell responses to AZD1222 COVID-19 vaccine. The method was immunoSEQ multiplex PCR; TCRdb's version includes in-frame clones alone and lacks a portion of them. Of around 100,000 clones in the sample, about 85% were seen once. The input for sequencing was peripheral blood, taken on day 0 of AZD1222 vaccination. All receptors derive from an adult in good health. CDR3s include the opening cysteine and the closing phenylalanine or tryptophan. The D gene is left open where the match is weak. Expanded clones get a size class; other rows say once, few or many, or leave the size out.

TRBJ1-5 . . TRBV5-1 16 CASSSIFRNSNQPQHF TGCGCCAGCAGCTCAATATTTAGAAATAGCAATCAGCCCCAGCATTTT
TRBJ2-3 . . TRBV4-2 17 CASSQDGDQRSTDTQYF TGTGCCAGCAGCCAAGATGGCGACCAGCGGAGCACAGATACGCAGTATTTT
TRBJ1-5 . . TRBV27 12 CASSFLDQPQHF TGTGCCAGCAGTTTCTTAGATCAGCCCCAGCATTTT
TRBJ1-1 . . TRBV30 12 CAWSVRGTEAFF TGTGCCTGGAGTGTACGGGGAACTGAAGCTTTCTTT
TRBJ2-2 . . TRBV6-5 12 CASSYLAGELFF TGTGCCAGCAGTTACTTGGCCGGGGAGCTGTTTTTT
TRBJ2-1 . TRBD2 TRBV5-4 15 CASSLGGRAPNEQFF TGTGCCAGCAGCTTAGGCGGGAGGGCCCCGAATGAGCAGTTCTTC
TRBJ1-6 few . TRBV5-3 13 CARSSRGNSPLHF TGTGCCAGAAGCTCCCGGGGGAATTCACCCCTCCACTTT
TRBJ2-6 . . TRBV2 19 CASSTSHGEFGSGANVLTF TGTGCCAGCAGCACCTCACACGGGGAATTTGGCTCTGGGGCCAACGTCCTGACTTTC
TRBJ2-7 . . TRBV29-1 13 CSVEGKGAYEQYF TGCAGCGTTGAGGGAAAGGGGGCCTACGAGCAGTACTTC
TRBJ1-3 . . TRBV5-1 15 CASSLVGVSGNTIYF TGCGCCAGCAGCTTGGTGGGGGTGTCCGGAAACACCATATATTTT
TRBJ2-4 . TRBD2 TRBV30 15 CAWGKSSGPRNIQYF TGTGCCTGGGGGAAGTCTAGCGGGCCTAGGAACATTCAGTACTTC
TRBJ1-2 many TRBD1 TRBV6-2/TRBV6-3 16 CASSSLPGQGAYGYTF TGTGCCAGCAGTTCTCTCCCGGGACAGGGGGCGTATGGCTACACCTTC
TRBJ2-2 . TRBD2 TRBV2 19 CASRRRWNRLAENTGELFF TGTGCCAGCAGGAGAAGGTGGAATCGACTAGCGGAGAACACCGGGGAGCTGTTTTTT
TRBJ1-3 . TRBD1 TRBV6-1 14 CASREDRGGNTIYF TGTGCCAGCAGGGAAGACAGGGGAGGAAACACCATATATTTT
TRBJ1-1 . . TRBV2 14 CASEEQGMNTEAFF TGTGCCAGCGAGGAACAGGGCATGAACACTGAAGCTTTCTTT
TRBJ1-2 . . TRBV30 14 CAWRRAGTDYGYTF TGTGCCTGGAGACGGGCCGGGACTGACTATGGCTACACCTTC
TRBJ2-5 . TRBD2 TRBV10-1 12 CANPGGTKTQYF TGCGCCAACCCGGGAGGGACGAAGACCCAGTACTTC
TRBJ1-2 . . TRBV7-9 14 CASSSQDGTAGYTF TGTGCCAGCAGCTCCCAGGACGGGACGGCTGGCTACACCTTC
TRBJ2-3 . TRBD2 TRBV9 13 CAGSGNPTDTQYF TGTGCCGGTAGCGGGAACCCCACAGATACGCAGTATTTT
TRBJ1-4 once . TRBV4-1 14 CASSQERRPPVLFF TGCGCCAGCAGCCAAGAAAGGCGGCCCCCGGTACTGTTTTTT
TRBJ2-5 . . TRBV30 15 CAWSVLQGNQETQYF TGTGCCTGGAGTGTACTTCAGGGGAACCAAGAGACCCAGTACTTC
TRBJ1-5 . . TRBV29-1 14 CSATVGQTNQPQHF TGCAGCGCGACCGTGGGACAAACCAATCAGCCCCAGCATTTT
TRBJ2-5 once . TRBV24-1 14 CATSDPSQRRTQYF TGTGCCACCAGTGATCCCTCCCAGAGAAGGACCCAGTACTTC